This passage covers 30 T cell receptor beta chains from one sample sequenced in a study of early T cells in non-severe SARS-CoV-2 infection. TCRdb re-called the 5' RACE reads through MiXCR, storing one row per CDR3 protein. The sample consists of some 71,000 distinct CDR3 sequences, approximately 15% of them appearing once. Input material: whole blood. These receptors came from an adult who was a healthcare worker with PCR-confirmed SARS-CoV-2 infection or an uninfected control (not recorded which).

This chain joins TRBV5-4 and TRBJ1-6, with 9 bases identical to TRBD1. CDR1 and CDR2 (germline): SGHNT, YYREEE (reference sequence). This CDR3 comprises 14 residues. V trimming: 0 bases; J trimming: 8 bases; junction bases outside the gene matches: 0. DNA for the CDR3: TGTGCCAGCAGCTTGGACAGGGGGCATTCACCCCTCCACTTT. This gives the protein CASSLDRGHSPLHF.

There are many counts of this clonotype. The genes are TRBV19 and TRBJ1-5; D is uncertain. Looked up from germline, CDR1 is LNHDA and CDR2 is SQIVND (reference sequence). V was pared by 6 bases and J by 2 bases, with 14 bases between. The CDR3 is 15 residues long. The chain's CDR3 is CASRSYLVGNQPQHF. The CDR3 DNA reads as TGTGCCAGTAGGTCCTATTTGGTCGGCAATCAGCCCCAGCATTTT.

V usage is TRBV7-3 and J usage is TRBJ2-3, with 8 bases lining up with TRBD2. CDR3 length: 15 residues. Germline CDR1 and CDR2: SGHTA and FQGTGA. V gave up 4 bases and J gave up 6 bases; unmatched junction bases: 9. The CDR3 region is CASSWGLGLADTQYF. The CDR3 region has the DNA TGTGCCAGCAGCTGGGGACTAGGCCTGGCGGATACGCAGTATTTT. Supplemented by reference TRBV7-3 and TRBJ2-3, the full variable domain reads GAGVSQTPSNKVTEKGKYVELRCDPISGHTALYWYRQSLGQGPEFLIYFQGTGAADDSGLPNDRFFAVRPEGSVSTLKIQRTERGDSAVYLCASSWGLGLADTQYFGPGTRLTVL.

The chain links TRBV11-3 to TRBJ2-1, with D perhaps being TRBD1 or TRBD2 (5 bases each). This CDR3 contains 14 residues. Germline CDR1 and CDR2: SGHNT and YENEEA. V was clipped by 8 bases and J by 9 bases, with 20 bases between them. CDR3 DNA: TGTGCCAGCTCCCACCGGGACCAGCTTGGTGAGCAGTTCTTC. Translating gives CASSHRDQLGEQFF.

The CDR3, as DNA: TGTGCCACCAGCAGAGGCAGGGGCGAGCAGTACTTC. Its translation: CATSRGRGEQYF. The gene calls are TRBV15 and TRBJ2-7; D perhaps matches TRBD1 (6 bases). The germline V and J ends were trimmed by 1 base and 6 bases, with 7 bases remaining between them. Germline V gene data show CDR1 as LNHNV and CDR2 as YYDKDF (reference sequence). The CDR3 has 12 amino acids. The entire variable domain, with the rest obtained from reference TRBV15 and TRBJ2-7, is as follows: DAMVIQNPRYQVTQFGKPVTLSCSQTLNHNVMYWYQQKSSQAPKLLFHYYDKDFNNEADTPDNFQSRRPNTSFCFLDIRSPGLGDTAMYLCATSRGRGEQYFGPGTRLTVT.

This rearrangement joins TRBV12-3 or TRBV12-4 to TRBJ2-1; D not resolved. This CDR3 has 12 amino acids. V lost 0 bases to trimming and J lost 12 bases, with 9 bases between them. The chain's CDR3 is CASSLASSVQFF. As DNA, the CDR3 is TGTGCCAGCAGTTTAGCTTCAAGTGTGCAGTTCTTC.

This clonotype was observed a handful of times. The V gene is TRBV2, the J gene TRBJ2-3; TRBD1 aligns across 10 bases. Germline V lookup: CDR1 SNHLY, CDR2 FYNNEI. With V trimmed by 7 bases and J by 6 bases, 13 bases remained unmatched. The CDR3 has 16 residues. This CDR3 is CASTLLTGGNLDTQYF. For the CDR3, the DNA is TGTGCCAGCACACTCCTGACAGGGGGCAATTTGGATACGCAGTATTTT.

This clonotype was seen only a few times. The chain combines TRBV7-9 with TRBJ1-5; 10 nucleotides match TRBD1. From germline, CDR1 is SEHNR and CDR2 FQNEAQ (reference sequence). J gave up 0 bases and V 5 bases, and 4 bases lay outside the gene matches. This CDR3 comprises 16 residues. The CDR3 is CASSLGQGDSNQPQHF. In DNA, the CDR3 is TGTGCCAGCAGCCTAGGACAGGGGGATAGCAATCAGCCCCAGCATTTT.

The rearrangement uses TRBV21-1 and TRBJ2-1. TRBV21-1 is an annotated pseudogene. The CDR3 spans 12 residues. The CDR3 DNA sequence: TGTGCCAGCAGCAAAGTCAACCATGAGCAGTTCTTC. Amino acids: CASSKVNHEQFF.

This clonotype was seen at least ten times. This chain's CDR3 is CASSLTTPGTFFGLEGTIYF. The CDR3 region has the DNA TGTGCCAGCAGTCTCACTACTCCCGGGACCTTCTTTGGGCTGGAGGGCACCATATATTTT. The chain joins TRBV12-3 or TRBV12-4 to TRBJ1-3; possibly TRBD1 for D (5 bases). This CDR3 has 20 amino acids. V was cut by 5 bases and J by 9 bases, with 35 bases left in between.

The sample holds a few counts of this clonotype. The chain carries TRBV28 and TRBJ1-6, with 8 bases that match TRBD1. In germline, CDR1 is MDHEN, CDR2 SYDVKM. This CDR3 has 17 amino acids. V dropped 7 bases and J dropped 6; count of bases not matched to a gene: 14. CDR3 in DNA: TGTGCCAGCACCACAGCGGGGACAGGACGGACTAATTCACCCCTCCACTTT. Amino acids: CASTTAGTGRTNSPLHF.

The chain has TRBV5-1 and TRBJ2-5; D is possibly TRBD1 (5 bases). Germline V gives CDR1 SGHRS, CDR2 YFSETQ. Trimming left V 4 bases short and J 5 bases short, with 15 bases between. CDR3 length equals 14 residues. The CDR3 DNA reads as TGCGCCAGCAGCCGCCAGGGTGGGGTCGAGACCCAGTACTTC. This sequence encodes CASSRQGGVETQYF. Based on the CDR3 plus reference TRBV5-1 and TRBJ2-5, the full variable domain is KAGVTQTPRYLIKTRGQQVTLSCSPISGHRSVSWYQQTPGQGLQFLFEYFSETQRNKGNFPGRFSGRQFSNSRSEMNVSTLELGDSALYLCASSRQGGVETQYFGPGTRLLVL.

This clonotype was recorded at least ten times. The V gene is TRBV12-3 or TRBV12-4, the J gene TRBJ2-5; D remains ambiguous. The V and J ends lost 1 base and 5 bases respectively, with 5 bases between them. This CDR3 has 12 residues. The CDR3 DNA reads as TGTGCCAGCAGTTTAGAAGGGGAGACCCAGTACTTC. Translated: CASSLEGETQYF.

The chain carries TRBV18 and TRBJ2-7; D might be TRBD1 (5 bases). Trimming removed 5 bases at V and 5 bases at J, with 13 bases between. Germline values: CDR1 KGHSH, CDR2 LQKENI. CDR3 length equals 13 residues. The CDR3, as DNA: TGTGCCAGCTCATCCTCAGGGCGGAACGAGCAGTACTTC. This codes for CASSSSGRNEQYF. Drawing the rest from reference TRBV18 and TRBJ2-7, the complete variable domain is NAGVMQNPRHLVRRRGQEARLRCSPMKGHSHVYWYRQLPEEGLKFMVYLQKENIIDESGMPKERFSAEFPKEGPSILRIQQVVRGDSAAYFCASSSSGRNEQYFGPGTRLTVT.

CDR3 bases: TGCAGTGCTAGTAGGGGGCGGACCTTAGAGACCCAGTACTTC. Translated, it gives CSASRGRTLETQYF. The chain recombines TRBV20-1 with TRBJ2-5; TRBD1 aligns across 7 bases. The V and J ends lost 3 bases and 4 bases, in that order; junction bases with no gene match: 8. Germline CDR1 and CDR2: DFQATT and SNEGSKA (reference sequence). The CDR3 consists of 14 residues.

Many counts were recorded for this clonotype. The chain employs TRBV28 and TRBJ2-7, with a weak D call TRBD2 (6 bases). Germline CDR1 MDHEN, CDR2 SYDVKM. CDR3 length: 14 residues. The V end was cut by 4 bases, the J end by 3 bases, with 13 bases between. The CDR3 here is CASSSTGGDYEQYF. The CDR3 DNA sequence: TGTGCCAGCAGTTCCACCGGCGGGGACTACGAGCAGTACTTC.

A single count supports this clonotype. Possible read error: a much larger clone is one base away. The chain recombines TRBV27 with TRBJ1-6; no firm D call. Germline V gene data show CDR1 as MNHEY and CDR2 as SMNVEV (reference sequence). This CDR3 contains 14 residues. The CDR3 region has the DNA TGTGTCAGCAGTTTTAGTCCCTATAATTCACCCCTCCACTTT. Amino acids: CVSSFSPYNSPLHF.

In this sample, this clonotype turned up a few times. The chain couples TRBV9 to TRBJ2-3; D might be TRBD2 (5 bases). Trimming took 4 bases from V and 3 from J, leaving 18 bases between them. The CDR3 is 16 amino acids. Germline V gene lookup returns CDR1 SGDLS and CDR2 YYNGEE. CDR3 protein: CASSPPAGPRTDTQYF. Written as DNA, the CDR3 is TGTGCCAGCAGCCCACCGGCGGGCCCGCGGACAGATACGCAGTATTTT.

This clonotype was counted a few times. The rearrangement uses TRBV29-1 and TRBJ2-3; D uncertain. V was shortened by 3 bases and J by 1 base, with 8 bases between the two germline ends. CDR3 length: 13 amino acids. Germline lookup yields CDR1 SQVTM and CDR2 ANQGSEA. Here the CDR3 DNA reads TGCAGCGTTGAGAATGAGGGCACAGATACGCAGTATTTT. Translating gives CSVENEGTDTQYF.

The CDR3 loop reads CASSLKVDVGYEQYF. The CDR3 coding sequence is TGTGCCAGCAGTTTGAAAGTGGATGTAGGCTACGAGCAGTACTTC. The chain combines TRBV12-3 or TRBV12-4 with TRBJ2-7; D uncertain. The CDR3 extends over 15 amino acids. V was clipped by 3 bases and J by 3 bases, with 15 bases between them.

This clonotype was observed at least ten times. This rearrangement joins TRBV7-9 to TRBJ1-5; D not certain. The CDR3 is 13 residues long. The V end was cut by 5 bases, the J end by 5 bases, with 10 bases between. Germline-derived CDR1 and CDR2 are SEHNR and FQNEAQ (reference sequence). The CDR3 here is CASSPLSHQPQHF. CDR3 sequence (DNA): TGTGCCAGCAGCCCCCTGAGCCATCAGCCCCAGCATTTT. Full variable domain (missing parts from reference TRBV7-9 and TRBJ1-5): DTGVSQNPRHKITKRGQNVTFRCDPISEHNRLYWYRQTLGQGPEFLTYFQNEAQLEKSRLLSDRFSAERPKGSFSTLEIQRTEQGDSAMYLCASSPLSHQPQHFGDGTRLSIL.

This rearrangement joins TRBV2 to TRBJ2-3; unclear D gene. CDR3 length: 14 amino acids. V lost 4 bases and J lost 2, with 10 bases in between. Germline loops: CDR1 SNHLY, CDR2 FYNNEI. CDR3 in amino acids: CASSVDDTTDTQYF. The CDR3 DNA sequence: TGTGCCAGCAGTGTCGATGACACCACAGATACGCAGTATTTT.

In its sample, this clonotype was seen a few times. DNA of the CDR3: TGTGCCAGCAGTCGACAGGTCGGGGCTGGAAACACCATATATTTT. Protein sequence: CASSRQVGAGNTIYF. The chain joins TRBV5-4 to TRBJ1-3; perhaps TRBD1 as D (6 bases). The CDR3 extends over 15 amino acids. V dropped 5 bases and J dropped 2 bases, with 14 bases sitting between them. From germline, CDR1 is SGHNT and CDR2 YYREEE (reference sequence).

V usage is TRBV29-1 and J usage is TRBJ1-4; possible D gene TRBD1, 5 bases. The CDR3 totals 12 residues. Trimming took 1 base from V and 5 from J, leaving 5 bases between them. The V gene's germline CDR1 is SQVTM and CDR2 ANQGSEA. The CDR3 here is CSVEGQNEKLFF. The CDR3 DNA sequence: TGCAGCGTTGAAGGACAGAATGAAAAACTGTTTTTT.

The CDR3 here is CASSQVGLNSNQPQHF. CDR3 coding DNA: TGTGCCAGCAGCCAAGTAGGTCTCAATAGCAATCAGCCCCAGCATTTT. This rearrangement joins TRBV4-2 to TRBJ1-5; D uncertain. V shed 1 base and J shed 0 bases, with 10 bases lying between them. CDR1 is LGHNA and CDR2 is YNFKEQ in the germline V gene. The length of the CDR3 is 16 residues.

The chain links TRBV20-1 to TRBJ2-5; D possibly uses TRBD1 or TRBD2 (5 bases each). Germline CDR1 DFQATT, CDR2 SNEGSKA (reference sequence). Trimming left V 0 bases short and J 2 bases short, with 10 bases between. There are 14 residues in the CDR3. The CDR3 nucleotides read TGCAGTGCTAGAGATTGGGGGATACAAGAGACCCAGTACTTC. Translating it yields CSARDWGIQETQYF.

The chain uses TRBV2 and TRBJ1-2; 7 nucleotides align to TRBD1. The germline V gene has CDR1 SNHLY and CDR2 FYNNEI. The CDR3 is 13 amino acids. The V and J ends lost 6 bases and 0 bases, in that order; junction bases with no gene match: 1. CDR3: CASRTGPNYGYTF. CDR3 sequence (DNA): TGTGCCAGCAGGACAGGGCCTAACTATGGCTACACCTTC.

The V gene is TRBV7-8, the J gene TRBJ1-3; D is uncertain. In germline, CDR1 is SGHVS, CDR2 FQNEAQ. The CDR3 loop spans 15 amino acids. Deletions cut 1 base from V and 6 bases from J, with 13 bases between. The CDR3 loop reads CASSLVPGKENTIYF. The DNA of the CDR3 is TGTGCCAGCAGCTTAGTTCCCGGGAAAGAAAACACCATATATTTT.

V is TRBV30 and J is TRBJ1-1, with 7 bases fitting TRBD1. There are 16 residues in the CDR3. J was trimmed by 0 bases and V by 4 bases; bases with no gene match: 11. Germline V CDR1 and CDR2: GTSNPN, SVGIG (reference sequence). This CDR3 is CAWTPRTGHMNTEAFF. The CDR3 bases are TGTGCCTGGACCCCGAGGACAGGCCATATGAACACTGAAGCTTTCTTT.

The rearrangement links TRBV7-6 to TRBJ2-3; 9 bases match TRBD2. CDR1 and CDR2 from the germline V gene are SGHVS and FNYEAQ. The CDR3 totals 16 residues. The V gene end was trimmed by 2 bases and the J gene end by 1 base; junction bases not matched to a gene: 4. Here the CDR3 reads CASSLRLAVGTDTQYF. CDR3 sequence (DNA): TGTGCCAGCAGCTTACGACTAGCGGTGGGCACAGATACGCAGTATTTT.